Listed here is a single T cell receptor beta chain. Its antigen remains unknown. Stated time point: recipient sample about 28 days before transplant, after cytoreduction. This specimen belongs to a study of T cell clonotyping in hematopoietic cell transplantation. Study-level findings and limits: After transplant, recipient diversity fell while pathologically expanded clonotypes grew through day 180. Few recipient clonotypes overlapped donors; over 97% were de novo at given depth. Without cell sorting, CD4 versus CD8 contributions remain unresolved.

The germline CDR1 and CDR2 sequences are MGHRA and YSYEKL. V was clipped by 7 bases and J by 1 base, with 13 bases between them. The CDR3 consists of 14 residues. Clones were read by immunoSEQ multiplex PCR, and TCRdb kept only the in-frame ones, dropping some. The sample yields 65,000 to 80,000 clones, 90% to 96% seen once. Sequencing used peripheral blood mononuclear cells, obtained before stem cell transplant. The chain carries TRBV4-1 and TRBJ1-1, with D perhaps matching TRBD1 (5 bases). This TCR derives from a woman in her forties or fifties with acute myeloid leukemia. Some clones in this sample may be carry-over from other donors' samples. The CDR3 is CASTLGPANTEAFF. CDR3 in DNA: TGCGCCAGCACCCTGGGACCAGCGAACACTGAAGCTTTCTTT.